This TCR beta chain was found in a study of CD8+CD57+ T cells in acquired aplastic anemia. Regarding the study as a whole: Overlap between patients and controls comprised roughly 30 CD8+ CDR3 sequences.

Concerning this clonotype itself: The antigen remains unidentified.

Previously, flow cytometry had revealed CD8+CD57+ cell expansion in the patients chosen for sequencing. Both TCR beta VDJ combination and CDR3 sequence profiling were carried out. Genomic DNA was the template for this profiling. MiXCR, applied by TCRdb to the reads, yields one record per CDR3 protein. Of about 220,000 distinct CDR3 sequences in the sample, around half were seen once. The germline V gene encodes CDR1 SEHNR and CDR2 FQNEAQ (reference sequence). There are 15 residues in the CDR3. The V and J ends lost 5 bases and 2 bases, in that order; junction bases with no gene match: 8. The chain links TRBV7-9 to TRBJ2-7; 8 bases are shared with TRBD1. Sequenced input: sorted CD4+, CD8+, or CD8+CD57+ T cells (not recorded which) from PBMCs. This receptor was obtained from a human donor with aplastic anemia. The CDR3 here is CASSPPGQEPYEQYF. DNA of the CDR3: TGTGCCAGCAGCCCCCCGGGACAGGAACCCTACGAGCAGTACTTC.